This entry features one TCR beta chain sequence. This clone was seen a single time. This clone's antigen is unknown. No base quality information exists; no much larger clone differs at one position. Participants were included only if at least one PBMC sample before ART initiation and at least two post-ART samples were available. Treatment was received in the United States of America by all participants with HIV. Cryopreserved samples of about 0.95-11 million PBMC were thawed and washed before DNA extraction. At the time of the earliest PBMC sample, participants with HIV were aged between roughly 20 and 60 years. Each participant contributed PBMC samples from 1-4 timepoints before ART initiation and 2-8 timepoints after ART initiation, with a median of 7 samples. Serial HIV viral load, CD4+ T-cell count, ART history and demographic data were obtained for every participant. Using a Qiagen kit on a QIAcube, genomic DNA was extracted from unsorted PBMC, with samples processed in batches of 12.

This sample is drawn from a study of long-term antiretroviral therapy in people with HIV (dated by TCRdb to the early 2020s). Regarding the complete study: The earliest samples were collected about a decade before the 2015 WHO recommendation for immediate ART, when ART was typically delayed until CD4 counts fell. A total of about 180 cryopreserved PBMC samples were contributed to the cohort by 30 adults with confirmed HIV infection, with samples collected serially over a mean of 6 years (range 1-12). Whether ART initiation and durable HIV suppression were associated with changes in peripheral blood TRB repertoire composition and diversity was tested in a retrospective serial study. Among the approximately 27 participants with HIV, eleven were female. No cross-contamination during QIAcube processing was shown when test extractions of a monoclonal T-cell line were performed alongside 25 to 35 polyclonal samples.

The immunoSEQ hsTCRB v3.0 assay was used at survey level resolution to sequence the TRB variable region. TRB sequencing targeted a depth of roughly 40,000-55,000 T-cell genomes per sample. Pooled TRB libraries were sequenced on an Illumina MiSeq with a v3 150-cycle kit. For the original study's pipeline: Repertoire analysis ran in R within a reproducible Nextflow workflow covering QC, data transformation and analysis. LymphoSeq2, an R package for exploring AIRR-Seq data, was used to implement the custom analyses. A handful of samples that produced fewer than 5000 total TRB sequences were removed, so some 190 HIV repertoires were analyzed. Of the 188 retained HIV repertoires, almost 60 were collected before and around 130 after ART initiation. Each repertoire was downsampled to 5000 TRB nucleotide sequences, and summary statistics were averaged across 100 downsampling iterations. The analysis kept only TRB sequences whose CDR3 regions were at least seven amino acids long. Diversity was assessed using a clonality score derived from Shannon entropy and using the Gini coefficient. In the repertoire networks, any two of the top 5000 CDR3 amino acid sequences were connected whenever the two sequences differed by an edit distance of one. GLIPH2 predicted antigen specificity groups and MHC restriction for TRB CDR3 amino acid sequences. To flag known CMV, EBV, HIV or tissue antigen associations, CDR3 amino acid sequences were matched against VDJdb and McPAS-TCR. Pre-ART, post-ART and control groups were compared with Wilcoxon signed-rank tests and Holm-Bonferroni correction. Entries here come from immuneACCESS through TCRdb and include only in-frame sequences with V and J called. Some clones fail to appear in such tables; in the studies checked, an unresolved V gene covers under half of the shortfall, and the cause of the remainder is unknown. V and J calls and clone size are as listed in that table; D and trimming were resolved from the DNA. Counted in this sample were 20,000 to 25,000 clones; approximately 82% of them appeared once. The leading ten clones occupy more than 3.5% of the sample.

The investigation overall reported the following: Expanded TRB clones identified before ART initiation dominated the repertoire at all time points, although this dominance fluctuated and declined in many PLHIV after ART. The samples span the years 2004 to 2017, and the ART regimens used at that time may not be as effective as current regimens. Compared with controls, HIV repertoires had narrower CDR3 length ranges, and the network structure pointed to an antigen-experienced repertoire that shifted only slightly toward naive after ART. Starting ART was linked to a significant rise in TRB diversity, yet even after long-term ART the diversity remained significantly lower than in transplant donor controls. Since PBMC availability was limited, sequencing covered only the TCR beta chain, with no alpha chain pairing. Unsorted PBMC were profiled instead of sorted CD4+ and CD8+ T cells because pre-ART samples had limited cell numbers. Inferences about post-ART repertoire changes were limited because no data were available on ART adherence, viral resistance or therapy changes.

Including the terminal cysteine and phenylalanine, the CDR3 comprises 14 residues. Solely the CDR3 DNA is kept, with 42 bases framed from the first base. The V end gives up 8 bases and the J end 7 bases, leaving 11 bases in the junction not matched to a gene. The CDR1 and CDR2 encoded by the germline V gene (reference sequence) are LNHDA and SQIVND. The clonotype was recovered from a young man with HIV. The chain uses TRBV19 and TRBJ1-5; TRBD1 aligns with 7 central bases. The starting material was unsorted PBMCs, obtained 0.5 years after starting antiretroviral therapy. The nucleotide sequence reads as follows: TGTGCCAGTCGTACTGTTCAGGGGGGCCAGCCCCAGCATTTT. This gives the protein CASRTVQGGQPQHF. With all but the CDR3 taken from the reference TRBV19 and TRBJ1-5 genes, the full variable domain is: DGGITQSPKYLFRKEGQNVTLSCEQNLNHDAMYWYRQDPGQGLRLIYYSQIVNDFQKGDIAEGYSVSREKKESFPLTVTSAQKNPTAFYLCASRTVQGGQPQHFGDGTRLSIL.